The sequence of this T cell receptor beta chain was determined in a study of beta chain features in type 1 diabetes. The CDR3 consists of 12 residues. Germline loops: CDR1 SGHTA, CDR2 FQGNSA. The V gene end was trimmed by 5 bases and the J gene end by 10 bases; junction bases not matched to a gene: 3. Expressed TCRB transcripts got sequenced, as all isolated RNA was reverse transcribed. Generated by immunoSEQ multiplex PCR, the TCRdb table keeps only in-frame clones and is missing some. The repertoire includes some 150,000 clones, 9.2% of them detected once, and around 0.63% sits in the top ten. Comments on this clone: Its antigen is as yet unknown.

Study-level points and caveats: High-TCR-expressing cells could be over-represented by cDNA sequencing.

The origin of this receptor is a man aged 18-30 years in good health. This chain joins TRBV7-2 and TRBJ1-4, with TRBD1 matching over 8 bases. Sequenced input: central memory CD4+ T cells from blood. CDR3 loop: CASSLGTGKLFF. DNA of the CDR3: TGTGCCAGCAGCCTCGGGACAGGAAAACTGTTTTTT.